This TCR beta chain was obtained from a study of PD-L1 blockade in urothelial cancer. Time point defined: pretreatment peripheral blood. The CDR3 runs 14 residues. V gave up 6 bases and J gave up 4 bases, with 15 bases separating them. Germline values: CDR1 SNHLY, CDR2 FYNNEI. At least ten counts were recorded for this clone. Synthetic spike-ins, TCR analog templates, were added into each PCR. Data came from immunoSEQ multiplex PCR; TCRdb stores just in-frame clones and leaves some out. The data contain about 63,000 clones, approximately 80% of them seen just once; the ten biggest clones take up around 5.7%.

This clonotype was sampled from a man aged 65-85 years with urothelial cancer. The sequencing used PBMCs, collected around atezolizumab (anti-PD-L1) treatment. The V gene is TRBV2, the J gene TRBJ1-2; D unresolved. CDR3 loop: CASSLQAILYGYTF. CDR3 sequence (DNA): TGTGCCAGCAGCCTTCAGGCCATACTCTATGGCTACACCTTC.